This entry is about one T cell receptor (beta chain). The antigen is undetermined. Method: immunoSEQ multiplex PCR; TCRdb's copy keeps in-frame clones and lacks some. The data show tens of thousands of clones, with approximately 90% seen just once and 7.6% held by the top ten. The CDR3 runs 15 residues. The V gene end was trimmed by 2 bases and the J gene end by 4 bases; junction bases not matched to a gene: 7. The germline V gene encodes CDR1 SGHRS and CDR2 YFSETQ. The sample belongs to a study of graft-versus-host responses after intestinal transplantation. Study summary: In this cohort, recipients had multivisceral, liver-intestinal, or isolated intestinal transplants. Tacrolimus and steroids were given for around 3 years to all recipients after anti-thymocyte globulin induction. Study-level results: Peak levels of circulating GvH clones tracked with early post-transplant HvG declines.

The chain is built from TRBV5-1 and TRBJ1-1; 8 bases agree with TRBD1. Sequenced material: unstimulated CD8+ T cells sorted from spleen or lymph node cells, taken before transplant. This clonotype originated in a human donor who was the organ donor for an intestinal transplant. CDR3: CASSFTTGVGTEAFF. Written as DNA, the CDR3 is TGCGCCAGCAGCTTCACGACAGGGGTCGGCACTGAAGCTTTCTTT.